This T cell receptor beta chain was profiled in a study of control samples from healthy donors and cancer patients. The CDR3 length is 12 residues. The trim removed 6 bases at V and 8 bases at J, leaving 2 bases unmatched. Germline V CDR1 and CDR2: MNHEY, SVGAGI. A few counts support this clone. Libraries were prepared by immunoSEQ multiplex PCR; TCRdb keeps only in-frame clonotypes and omits some of them. The data hold some 51,000 clones, with approximately 94% observed a single time. Input material: blood. The chain couples TRBV6-5 to TRBJ1-5, with 9 bases matching TRBD1. This TCR derives from a woman between 18 and 29 years old in good health. CDR3: CASRDRGEPQHF. The DNA for the CDR3 is TGTGCCAGCAGGGACAGGGGAGAGCCCCAGCATTTT.